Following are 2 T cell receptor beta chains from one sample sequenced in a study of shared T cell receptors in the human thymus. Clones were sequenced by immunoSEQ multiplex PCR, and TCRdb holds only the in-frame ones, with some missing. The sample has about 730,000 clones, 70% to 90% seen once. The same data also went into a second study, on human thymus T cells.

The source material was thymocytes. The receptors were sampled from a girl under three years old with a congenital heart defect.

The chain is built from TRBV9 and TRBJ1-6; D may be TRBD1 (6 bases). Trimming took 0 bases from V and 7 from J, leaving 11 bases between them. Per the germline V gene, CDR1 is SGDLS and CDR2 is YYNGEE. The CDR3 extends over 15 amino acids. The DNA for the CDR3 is TGTGCCAGCAGCGTAGGAGGGGGACCCAATTCACCCCTCCACTTT. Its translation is CASSVGGGPNSPLHF.

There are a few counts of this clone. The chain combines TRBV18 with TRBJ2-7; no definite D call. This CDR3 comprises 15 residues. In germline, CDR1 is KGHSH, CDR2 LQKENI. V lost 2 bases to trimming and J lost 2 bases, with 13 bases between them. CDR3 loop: CASSPEPSSPYEQYF. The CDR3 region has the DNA TGTGCCAGCTCACCAGAGCCTTCCTCACCCTACGAGCAGTACTTC.